These 16 T cell receptor beta chains share one sample of origin, sequenced in a study of cytomegalovirus exposure and HLA in healthy donors (dated by TCRdb to about 2017). The library was generated by the immunoSEQ multiplex PCR assay. For the multiplex PCR, a mixture combining 60 forward primers for TCR Vbeta segments and 13 reverse primers for TCR Jbeta segments was used. TCRdb mirrors the immuneACCESS table, restricted to in-frame sequences. Some clones are absent from its copies; in checked studies, under half trace to an unresolved V gene, and the reason for the others is unknown. The sample contains approximately 84,000 clones, about three quarters of them found a single time. Around 2.5% of the sample comes from the top ten. The sample consisted of PBMCs. The receptors come from a male donor in good health and CMV-seropositive.

The rearrangement uses TRBV28 and TRBJ1-2; possibly TRBD1 for D (6 bases). V was pared by 6 bases and J by 7 bases, with 15 bases between. Germline V CDR1 and CDR2: MDHEN, SYDVKM. The CDR3 consists of 13 residues. Here the CDR3 reads CASRIQGISGYTF. Written as DNA, the CDR3 is TGTGCCAGCAGGATACAGGGTATTTCTGGCTACACCTTC.

The genes are TRBV2 and TRBJ1-1; the D is unclear. The germline V and J ends were trimmed by 3 bases and 6 bases, with 17 bases remaining between them. This CDR3 region has 15 residues. CDR1 and CDR2 (germline): SNHLY, FYNNEI. The CDR3 DNA reads as TGTGCCAGCAGTGAGACCCCCCGCGGAAGCTCTGAAGCTTTCTTT. It encodes CASSETPRGSSEAFF. Full variable domain (missing parts from reference TRBV2 and TRBJ1-1): EPEVTQTPSHQVTQMGQEVILRCVPISNHLYFYWYRQILGQKVEFLVSFYNNEISEKSEIFDDQFSVERPDGSNFTLKIRSTKLEDSAMYFCASSETPRGSSEAFFGQGTRLTVV.

This clone has a handful of counts. The chain carries TRBV6-1 and TRBJ2-7; D is perhaps TRBD2 (6 bases). V dropped 8 bases and J dropped 7 bases, with 18 bases sitting between them. This CDR3 region has 13 residues. Looked up from germline, CDR1 is MNHNS and CDR2 is SASEGT. The CDR3 sequence: CASVGEVHREQYF. The CDR3 region has the DNA TGTGCCAGCGTGGGGGAGGTGCACCGGGAGCAGTACTTC.

This sequence joins TRBV6-5 and TRBJ1-1; 12 positions agree with TRBD1. V gave up 6 bases and J gave up 1 base; unmatched junction bases: 3. The CDR3 is made up of 15 amino acids. Germline V gene sequence: CDR1 MNHEY, CDR2 SVGAGI. The CDR3 is CASRGQGAWNTEAFF. In nucleotides, the CDR3 is TGTGCCAGCAGGGGACAGGGGGCCTGGAACACTGAAGCTTTCTTT.

The chain joins TRBV4-1 to TRBJ1-1, with 9 nucleotides matching TRBD1. The ends lost 3 bases at V and 11 bases at J; junction bases unmatched: 10. The CDR3 contains 14 residues. Germline CDR1 and CDR2: MGHRA and YSYEKL. CDR3 coding DNA: TGCGCCAGCAGCCAGCTAGGACAGGGGCGAGGGGCTTTCTTT. Protein: CASSQLGQGRGAFF.

V usage is TRBV7-9 and J usage is TRBJ2-1; TRBD1 might be the D (6 bases). Germline V gene data show CDR1 as SEHNR and CDR2 as FQNEAQ (reference sequence). V lost 5 bases to trimming and J lost 3 bases, with 14 bases between them. The length of the CDR3 is 15 residues. The CDR3 DNA follows: TGTGCCAGCAGCCCCGACAGGTCAAGCTACAATGAGCAGTTCTTC. It encodes CASSPDRSSYNEQFF.

The sample holds one count of this clone. The chain employs TRBV25-1 and TRBJ2-7; TRBD2 matches 11 bases. CDR3 length: 13 amino acids. Looked up from germline, CDR1 is MGHDK and CDR2 is SYGVNS. J gave up 0 bases and V 10 bases, and 2 bases lay outside the gene matches. The CDR3 DNA is TGTGCCACGACTAGCGGGGTCTCCTACGAGCAGTACTTC. Its protein is CATTSGVSYEQYF.

The V and J genes are TRBV5-4 and TRBJ1-2; 9 bases align to TRBD1. Germline CDR1 reads SGHNT; CDR2 reads YYREEE (reference sequence). The trim removed 4 bases at V and 4 bases at J, leaving 2 bases unmatched. The CDR3 contains 13 residues. CDR3 DNA: TGTGCCAGCAGCCGGGACAGGGTCTATGGCTACACCTTC. As protein: CASSRDRVYGYTF.

This clone has only a few counts. The rearrangement uses TRBV5-5 and TRBJ1-1; possibly TRBD1 for D (5 bases). There are 14 residues in the CDR3. Per germline, CDR1 SGHKS and CDR2 YYEKEE (reference sequence). Trimming pared 6 bases from V and 1 base from J, leaving 13 bases between. This CDR3 is CASTITGTNTEAFF. DNA for the CDR3: TGTGCCAGCACCATAACAGGTACGAACACTGAAGCTTTCTTT.

The genes are TRBV10-2 and TRBJ1-5; TRBD1 might be the D (5 bases). This CDR3 has 13 amino acids. CDR1 and CDR2 (germline): WSHSY, SAAADI. Deletions cut 5 bases from V and 5 bases from J, with 10 bases between. CDR3 amino acids: CASSLTGDQPQHF. In DNA form, the CDR3 reads TGCGCCAGCAGTTTAACAGGAGATCAGCCCCAGCATTTT.

This clone was observed a single time. V usage is TRBV7-6 and J usage is TRBJ2-5; 8 bases map to TRBD1. The germline V gene encodes CDR1 SGHVS and CDR2 FNYEAQ. The CDR3 runs to 15 residues. V shed 5 bases and J 5 bases; nucleotides not matched to a gene: 10. CDR3 sequence: CASSPGTGTWETQYF. CDR3 DNA sequence: TGTGCCAGCAGCCCTGGGACAGGTACATGGGAGACCCAGTACTTC.

In its sample, this clone was seen a few times. This sequence joins TRBV7-9 and TRBJ2-1; TRBD2 aligns across 8 bases. The J segment lost 3 bases and the V segment lost 5 bases, leaving 6 bases of the junction unmatched. The CDR3 sequence is 15 residues long. CDR1 SEHNR and CDR2 FQNEAQ come from the germline V gene (reference sequence). The CDR3: CASSPYSGSYNEQFF. CDR3 coding DNA: TGTGCCAGCAGCCCCTACAGCGGGAGCTACAATGAGCAGTTCTTC.

The chain is built from TRBV18 and TRBJ2-7; no clear D gene. The V end was cut by 3 bases, the J end by 3 bases, with 12 bases between. The CDR3 spans 14 residues. CDR1 is KGHSH, CDR2 LQKENI, per germline. CDR3 amino acids: CASSPPVNIYEQYF. For the CDR3, the DNA is TGTGCCAGCTCACCCCCAGTTAATATCTACGAGCAGTACTTC.

Comments on this clone: This sample also contains other DNA sequences that code for the same CDR3. J is TRBJ1-2 and V is TRBV5-4, with 9 bases identical to TRBD1. The ends lost 4 bases at V and 5 bases at J; junction bases unmatched: 3. The CDR3 length is 13 residues. Germline CDR1 SGHNT, CDR2 YYREEE (reference sequence). The CDR3 region is CASSPDRGYGYTF. Here the CDR3 DNA reads TGTGCCAGCAGCCCGGACAGGGGTTATGGCTACACCTTC. Combining the CDR3 with reference TRBV5-4 and TRBJ1-2 gives the whole variable domain ETGVTQSPTHLIKTRGQQVTLRCSSQSGHNTVSWYQQALGQGPQFIFQYYREEENGRGNFPPRFSGLQFPNYSSELNVNALELDDSALYLCASSPDRGYGYTFGSGTRLTVV.

By proportion, this clone is medium-sized. This rearrangement joins TRBV4-3 to TRBJ2-2, with 8 nucleotides matching TRBD1. This CDR3 is built from 16 residues. The V and J ends lost 1 base and 6 bases, in that order; junction bases with no gene match: 7. Germline V gene sequence: CDR1 LGHNA, CDR2 YSLEER. CDR3 in DNA: TGCGCCAGCAGCCAAGTCAGGGGGCAAGGGGCCGGGGAGCTGTTTTTT. This codes for CASSQVRGQGAGELFF.

This rearrangement joins TRBV5-1 to TRBJ2-1; the match to TRBD2 covers 12 bases. The germline V gene encodes CDR1 SGHRS and CDR2 YFSETQ. CDR3 length: 14 residues. Trimming cost V 0 bases and J 9 bases; bases outside gene matches: 1. DNA of the CDR3: TGCGCCAGCAGCTTGGAGACTAGCGGGAGTGAGCAGTTCTTC. This encodes CASSLETSGSEQFF.